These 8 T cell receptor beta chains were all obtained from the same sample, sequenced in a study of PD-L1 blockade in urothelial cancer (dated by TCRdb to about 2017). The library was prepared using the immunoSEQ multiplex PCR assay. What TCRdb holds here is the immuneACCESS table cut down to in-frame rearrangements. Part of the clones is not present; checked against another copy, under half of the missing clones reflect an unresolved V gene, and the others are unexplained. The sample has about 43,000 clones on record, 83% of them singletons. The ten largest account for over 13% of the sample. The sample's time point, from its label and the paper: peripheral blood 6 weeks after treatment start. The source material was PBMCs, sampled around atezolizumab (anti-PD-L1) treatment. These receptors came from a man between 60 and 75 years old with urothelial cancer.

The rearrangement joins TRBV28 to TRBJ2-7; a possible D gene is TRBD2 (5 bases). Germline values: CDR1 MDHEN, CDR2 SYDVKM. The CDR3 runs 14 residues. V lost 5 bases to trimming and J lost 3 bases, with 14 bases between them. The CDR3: CASSPPRGSYEQYF. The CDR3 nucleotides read TGTGCCAGCAGTCCCCCAAGAGGGAGCTACGAGCAGTACTTC.

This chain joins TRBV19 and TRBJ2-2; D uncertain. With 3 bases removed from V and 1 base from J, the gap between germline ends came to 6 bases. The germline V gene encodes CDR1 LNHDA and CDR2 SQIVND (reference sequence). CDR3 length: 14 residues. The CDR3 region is CASSIGRNTGELFF. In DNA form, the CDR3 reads TGTGCCAGTAGTATTGGTAGGAACACCGGGGAGCTGTTTTTT.

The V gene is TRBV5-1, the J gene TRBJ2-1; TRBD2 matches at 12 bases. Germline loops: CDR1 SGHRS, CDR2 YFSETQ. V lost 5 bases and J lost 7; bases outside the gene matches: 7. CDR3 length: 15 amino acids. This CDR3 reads CASSLLAGGQNEQFF. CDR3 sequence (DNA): TGCGCCAGCAGTCTTCTAGCGGGGGGGCAGAATGAGCAGTTCTTC. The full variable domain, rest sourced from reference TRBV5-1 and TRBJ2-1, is KAGVTQTPRYLIKTRGQQVTLSCSPISGHRSVSWYQQTPGQGLQFLFEYFSETQRNKGNFPGRFSGRQFSNSRSEMNVSTLELGDSALYLCASSLLAGGQNEQFFGPGTRLTVL.

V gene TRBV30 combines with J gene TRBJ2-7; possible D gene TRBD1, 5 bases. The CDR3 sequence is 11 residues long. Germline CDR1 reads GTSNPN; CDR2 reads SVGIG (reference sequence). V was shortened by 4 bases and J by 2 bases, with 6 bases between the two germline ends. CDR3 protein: CAWKQAYEQYF. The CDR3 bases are TGTGCCTGGAAACAGGCCTACGAGCAGTACTTC. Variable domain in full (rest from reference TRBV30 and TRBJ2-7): SQTIHQWPATLVQPVGSPLSLECTVEGTSNPNLYWYRQAAGRGLQLLFYSVGIGQISSEVPQNLSASRPQDRQFILSSKKLLLSDSGFYLCAWKQAYEQYFGPGTRLTVT.

The CDR3 region is CASSLAQGAIGANVLTF. Written as DNA, the CDR3 is TGCGCCAGCAGCTTAGCTCAGGGGGCGATCGGGGCCAACGTCCTGACTTTC. The V call is TRBV5-1, the J call TRBJ2-6; TRBD1 agrees at 8 bases. Germline V CDR1 and CDR2: SGHRS, YFSETQ. With 2 bases clipped from V and 4 bases from J, the junction kept 8 bases outside the gene matches. There are 17 residues in the CDR3.

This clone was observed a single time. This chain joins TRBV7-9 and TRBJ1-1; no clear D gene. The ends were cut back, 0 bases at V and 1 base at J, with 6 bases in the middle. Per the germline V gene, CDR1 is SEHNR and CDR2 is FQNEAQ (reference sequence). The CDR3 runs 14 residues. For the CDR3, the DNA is TGTGCCAGCAGCTTAGCTGCAGGGAACACTGAAGCTTTCTTT. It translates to CASSLAAGNTEAFF.

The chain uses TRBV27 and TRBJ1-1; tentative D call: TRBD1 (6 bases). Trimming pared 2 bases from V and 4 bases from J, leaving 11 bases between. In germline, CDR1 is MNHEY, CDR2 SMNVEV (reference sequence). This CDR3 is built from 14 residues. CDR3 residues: CASSLQGRRTEAFF. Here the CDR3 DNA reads TGTGCCAGCAGTTTACAGGGGCGACGCACTGAAGCTTTCTTT.

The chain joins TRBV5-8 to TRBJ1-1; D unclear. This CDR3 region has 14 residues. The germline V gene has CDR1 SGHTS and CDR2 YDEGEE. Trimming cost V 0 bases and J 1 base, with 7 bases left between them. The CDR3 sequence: CASSLGGQNTEAFF. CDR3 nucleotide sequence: TGTGCCAGCAGCTTGGGAGGGCAGAACACTGAAGCTTTCTTT.